This T cell receptor beta chain is from a study of control samples from healthy donors and cancer patients (dated by TCRdb to about 2020). This clone appeared a single time. Its antigen remains unidentified. Base qualities are not provided; no much larger clone lies one nucleotide away. Library preparation employed the immunoSEQ multiplex PCR assay. TCRdb retrieved this table from immuneACCESS and kept in-frame rearrangements only. Not all clones are present; in checked studies, unresolved V genes account for under half, and no reason is known for the remainder. Recorded for this sample are approximately 170,000 clones; around nine tenths of them occurred a single time. The top ten constitute around 5% of the sample. Including the terminal cysteine and phenylalanine, the CDR3 comprises 15 residues. Solely the CDR3 DNA is kept, with 45 bases framed from the first base. V is cut back by 6 bases and J by 2 bases, with 13 bases in the junction unmatched. For CDR1 and CDR2, the germline V gene lists SQVTM and ANQGSEA.

Specimen: blood. This TCR was sampled from a woman aged 25 to 45 in good health. The V and J segments used are TRBV29-1 and TRBJ2-7; 7 central bases correspond to TRBD1. This receptor has the CDR3 CSVRDTGAGPYEQYF. The nucleotide sequence reads TGCAGCGTGAGAGACACAGGGGCGGGTCCCTACGAGCAGTACTTC.